The rows below give T cell receptor beta chains drawn from one sample of a study of CD8 T cells in ankylosing spondylitis. Via MiXCR, TCRdb re-called the 5' RACE reads, giving one row per CDR3 protein. This sample yields about 450,000 distinct CDR3 sequences, of which more than 25% are seen a single time; 0.75% to 0.9% belongs to the top ten. Sequenced sample: blood, either unsorted or a sorted T cell fraction (not recorded which). These receptors all stem from a male donor with ankylosing spondylitis. Both conserved end residues are part of each CDR3. A D gene is named only where the DNA matches it firmly. Only part of the rows carry a size: once, few, many, or a class if the clone is expanded.

abundance: .; v_gene: TRBV7-2; d_gene: TRBD2; j_gene: TRBJ2-5; CDR3nt: TGTGCCAGCAGCTTAGTCTCCAGCGGGAGGGCAGAGACCCAGTACTTC; CDR3aa: CASSLVSSGRAETQYF
abundance: .; v_gene: TRBV4-1; d_gene: TRBD2; j_gene: TRBJ2-1; CDR3nt: TGCGCCAGCAGCCAAGGGACTAGCGGGCCTCGGGATGAGCAGTTCTTC; CDR3aa: CASSQGTSGPRDEQFF
abundance: .; v_gene: TRBV5-5; d_gene: TRBD1; j_gene: TRBJ1-4; CDR3nt: TGTGCCAGCAGCCCAACGCTGGACAGGGGGAGGGAAAAACTGTTTTTT; CDR3aa: CASSPTLDRGREKLFF
abundance: .; v_gene: TRBV20-1; d_gene: .; j_gene: TRBJ2-1; CDR3nt: TGCAGTGCTACGGATTCGGCCTACAATGAGCAGTTCTTC; CDR3aa: CSATDSAYNEQFF
abundance: .; v_gene: TRBV2; d_gene: TRBD1; j_gene: TRBJ2-1; CDR3nt: TGTGCCACAAGCAGGACCGGACAGGGGGTTTACAATGAGCAGTTCTTC; CDR3aa: CATSRTGQGVYNEQFF
abundance: .; v_gene: TRBV20-1; d_gene: TRBD2; j_gene: TRBJ2-5; CDR3nt: TGCAGTGCTAGTGGACTAGCGGAGTACCAAGAGACCCAGTACTTC; CDR3aa: CSASGLAEYQETQYF
abundance: few; v_gene: TRBV7-6; d_gene: .; j_gene: TRBJ2-4; CDR3nt: TGTGCCAGCAGCCCTACGCCAGGACAGAGAAACATTCAGTACTTC; CDR3aa: CASSPTPGQRNIQYF
abundance: few; v_gene: TRBV3-1; d_gene: .; j_gene: TRBJ1-1; CDR3nt: TGTGCCAGCAGCCAAGACCCCCGGGGCACTGAAGCTTTCTTT; CDR3aa: CASSQDPRGTEAFF
abundance: few; v_gene: TRBV7-9; d_gene: .; j_gene: TRBJ1-2; CDR3nt: TGTGCCAGCAGCTCGGGCAGGGACTATGGCTACACCTTC; CDR3aa: CASSSGRDYGYTF
abundance: .; v_gene: TRBV9; d_gene: .; j_gene: TRBJ1-1; CDR3nt: TGTGCCAGCAGCGTAGTCGGGCTGGGGAGTGATGAAGCTTTCTTT; CDR3aa: CASSVVGLGSDEAFF
abundance: few; v_gene: TRBV11-3; d_gene: TRBD2; j_gene: TRBJ2-3; CDR3nt: TGTGCCAGCTCCCTAGCGGGGCAAAGCACAGATACGCAGTATTTT; CDR3aa: CASSLAGQSTDTQYF
abundance: .; v_gene: TRBV12-3/TRBV12-4; d_gene: .; j_gene: TRBJ2-3; CDR3nt: TGTGCCAGCACCCACCGGGGGCACACAGATACGCAGTATTTT; CDR3aa: CASTHRGHTDTQYF
abundance: few; v_gene: TRBV20-1; d_gene: .; j_gene: TRBJ1-1; CDR3nt: TGCAGTGCGCCCCAGGGATACTCCACTGAAGCTTTCTTT; CDR3aa: CSAPQGYSTEAFF
abundance: once; v_gene: TRBV12-3/TRBV12-4; d_gene: .; j_gene: TRBJ2-5; CDR3nt: TGTGCCAGCAGCCCTTTAACCCGGGGCGGGGAGACCCAGTACTTC; CDR3aa: CASSPLTRGGETQYF
abundance: .; v_gene: TRBV11-1; d_gene: .; j_gene: TRBJ2-4; CDR3nt: TGTGCCAGCAGCTCTCGACTAGAGAGTCACATTCAGTACTTC; CDR3aa: CASSSRLESHIQYF
abundance: .; v_gene: TRBV7-6; d_gene: .; j_gene: TRBJ2-3; CDR3nt: TGTGCCAGCAGCTTACACAGAACTTCCACAGATACGCAGTATTTT; CDR3aa: CASSLHRTSTDTQYF
abundance: .; v_gene: TRBV27; d_gene: TRBD1; j_gene: TRBJ2-3; CDR3nt: TGTGCCAGCAGTTCACGGACAGGGATACGAGATACGCAGTATTTT; CDR3aa: CASSSRTGIRDTQYF
abundance: few; v_gene: TRBV29-1; d_gene: TRBD1; j_gene: TRBJ1-2; CDR3nt: TGCAGCGTTACAGGGGGTGGTGGCTACACCTTC; CDR3aa: CSVTGGGGYTF
abundance: .; v_gene: TRBV15; d_gene: TRBD1; j_gene: TRBJ2-7; CDR3nt: TGTGCCACCAGCAGAGGATCAGGGGGCTACGAGCAGTACTTC; CDR3aa: CATSRGSGGYEQYF
abundance: .; v_gene: TRBV12-3/TRBV12-4; d_gene: .; j_gene: TRBJ2-7; CDR3nt: TGTGCCAGCAGTTTTGGAGGGGGAGGCTACGAGCAGTACTTC; CDR3aa: CASSFGGGGYEQYF
abundance: .; v_gene: TRBV15; d_gene: .; j_gene: TRBJ2-7; CDR3nt: TGTGCCACCAGCAGACAAAAGGGGGTCCTCTCCTACGAGCAGTACTTC; CDR3aa: CATSRQKGVLSYEQYF
abundance: many; v_gene: TRBV5-1; d_gene: TRBD1; j_gene: TRBJ1-6; CDR3nt: TGCGCCAGCAGCTTGGACAGGGGTAATTCACCCCTCCACTTT; CDR3aa: CASSLDRGNSPLHF
abundance: .; v_gene: TRBV15; d_gene: TRBD2; j_gene: TRBJ2-1; CDR3nt: TGTGCCACCAGCAGAGAGCTAGCGGGAGGGTATGAGCAGTTCTTC; CDR3aa: CATSRELAGGYEQFF
abundance: few; v_gene: TRBV7-9; d_gene: .; j_gene: TRBJ2-2; CDR3nt: TGTGCCAGCAGCCCCGGGTGGGGGGCGAACACCGGGGAGCTGTTTTTT; CDR3aa: CASSPGWGANTGELFF
abundance: few; v_gene: TRBV29-1; d_gene: .; j_gene: TRBJ1-1; CDR3nt: TGCAGCGTTGAAGGCGGCGGGGCAGGGGACACTGAAGCTTTCTTT; CDR3aa: CSVEGGGAGDTEAFF
abundance: .; v_gene: TRBV12-3/TRBV12-4; d_gene: .; j_gene: TRBJ2-3; CDR3nt: TGTGCCAGCAGTTTGAATCAGGGGGGGTGGGATACGCAGTATTTT; CDR3aa: CASSLNQGGWDTQYF
abundance: .; v_gene: TRBV20-1; d_gene: TRBD1; j_gene: TRBJ2-7; CDR3nt: TGCAGTGCTAGAGATATCCTCAGGGACAGGGGGGACGAGCAGTACTTC; CDR3aa: CSARDILRDRGDEQYF
abundance: .; v_gene: TRBV20-1; d_gene: .; j_gene: TRBJ1-5; CDR3nt: TGCAGTGCTAGCGCAGGGGAGGATCAGCCCCAGCATTTT; CDR3aa: CSASAGEDQPQHF
abundance: .; v_gene: TRBV20-1; d_gene: .; j_gene: TRBJ1-6; CDR3nt: TGCAGTGCTAGAGGTCCGGACGGTTCACCCCTCCACTTT; CDR3aa: CSARGPDGSPLHF
abundance: few; v_gene: TRBV5-1; d_gene: TRBD1; j_gene: TRBJ2-3; CDR3nt: TGCGCCAGCAGCTTGGAGGGACAGATAAACACAGATACGCAGTATTTT; CDR3aa: CASSLEGQINTDTQYF
abundance: few; v_gene: TRBV20-1; d_gene: TRBD1; j_gene: TRBJ1-5; CDR3nt: TGCAGTGCTAGCGGGGACAGGGCGAGCCAGCCCCAGCATTTT; CDR3aa: CSASGDRASQPQHF
abundance: many; v_gene: TRBV5-1; d_gene: TRBD1; j_gene: TRBJ1-1; CDR3nt: TGCGCCAGCAGCTGGGGACAGGGAGACACTGAAGCTTTCTTT; CDR3aa: CASSWGQGDTEAFF
abundance: .; v_gene: TRBV20-1; d_gene: .; j_gene: TRBJ1-2; CDR3nt: TGCAGTGCTAGAGTACCAGGGCGAGGCTATGGCTACACCTTC; CDR3aa: CSARVPGRGYGYTF
abundance: few; v_gene: TRBV15; d_gene: .; j_gene: TRBJ2-5; CDR3nt: TGTGCCACCAGTCGAGGGGGGGACGTGGAGACCCAGTACTTC; CDR3aa: CATSRGGDVETQYF
abundance: many; v_gene: TRBV7-2; d_gene: TRBD1; j_gene: TRBJ1-2; CDR3nt: TGTGCCAGCAGCCCAAAGACAGGGAGAGGCTATGGCTACACCTTC; CDR3aa: CASSPKTGRGYGYTF
abundance: .; v_gene: TRBV4-2; d_gene: TRBD2; j_gene: TRBJ2-3; CDR3nt: TGTGCCAGCAGAAGGGCTAGCGGGGACAGCACAGATACGCAGTATTTT; CDR3aa: CASRRASGDSTDTQYF
abundance: .; v_gene: TRBV20-1; d_gene: TRBD1; j_gene: TRBJ1-2; CDR3nt: TGCAGTGCTCCTCGGACAGGGGTTGGCTATGGCTACACCTTC; CDR3aa: CSAPRTGVGYGYTF
abundance: .; v_gene: TRBV12-5; d_gene: TRBD2; j_gene: TRBJ2-3; CDR3nt: TGTGCTAGTGGCCCCGGGACTAGCGGAATCCATGATACGCAGTATTTT; CDR3aa: CASGPGTSGIHDTQYF
abundance: few; v_gene: TRBV5-1; d_gene: TRBD1; j_gene: TRBJ2-7; CDR3nt: TGCGCCAGCAGGTACCGGGACAGGGATGCCATCTCCTACGAGCAGTACTTC; CDR3aa: CASRYRDRDAISYEQYF
abundance: many; v_gene: TRBV5-1; d_gene: .; j_gene: TRBJ2-1; CDR3nt: TGCGCCAGCAGCTTTGAGGGACTCGACTACAATGAGCAGTTCTTC; CDR3aa: CASSFEGLDYNEQFF
abundance: few; v_gene: TRBV6-2/TRBV6-3; d_gene: TRBD2; j_gene: TRBJ2-5; CDR3nt: TGTGCCAGCAGTTACTCGCTAGCGGGAGCGGAGACCCAGTACTTC; CDR3aa: CASSYSLAGAETQYF
abundance: few; v_gene: TRBV19; d_gene: TRBD2; j_gene: TRBJ2-1; CDR3nt: TGTGCCAGTACCGAGAGCGGGATCTCCTACAATGAGCAGTTCTTC; CDR3aa: CASTESGISYNEQFF